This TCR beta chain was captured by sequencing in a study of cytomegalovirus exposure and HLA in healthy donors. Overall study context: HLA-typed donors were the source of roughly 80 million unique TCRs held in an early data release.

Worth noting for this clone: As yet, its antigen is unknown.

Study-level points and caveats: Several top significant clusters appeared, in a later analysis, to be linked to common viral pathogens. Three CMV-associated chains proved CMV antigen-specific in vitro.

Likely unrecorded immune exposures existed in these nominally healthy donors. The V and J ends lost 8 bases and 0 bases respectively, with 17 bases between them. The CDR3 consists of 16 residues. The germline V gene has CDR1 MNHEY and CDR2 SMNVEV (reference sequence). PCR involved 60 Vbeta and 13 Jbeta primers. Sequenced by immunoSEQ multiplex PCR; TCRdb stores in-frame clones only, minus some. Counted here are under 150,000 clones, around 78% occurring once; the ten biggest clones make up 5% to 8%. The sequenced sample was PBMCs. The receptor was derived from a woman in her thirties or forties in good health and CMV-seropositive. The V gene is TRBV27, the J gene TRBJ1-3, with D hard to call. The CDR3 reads CASPLSEGFSGNTIYF. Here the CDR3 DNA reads TGTGCCAGCCCCCTTAGCGAAGGTTTCTCTGGAAACACCATATATTTT.